This is a list of T cell receptor beta chains from one sample in a study of blood T cells in healthy people across ages. TCRdb re-called the 5' RACE reads through MiXCR, storing one row per CDR3 protein. This table holds 1 million or so distinct CDR3 sequences, about 23% found once. The same data also went into a second study, on T cells of mothers and their children.

The sequencing sample was made of blood. The receptors stem from a girl aged 2 to 10 in good health. Both conserved end residues are part of each CDR3. Fields, in order: clone size, J gene, V gene, CDR3 protein. The size of a clone is reported for some rows only, either as once, few or many, or as a class for expanded clones.

>once|TRBJ1-2|TRBV12-3/TRBV12-4
CASSRDRTQAIFYGYTF
>-|-|TRBV12-3/TRBV12-4
CASSFLGVSGYNEQFF
>few|TRBJ2-1|TRBV29-1
CSVSDRADEQFF
>few|TRBJ1-2|TRBV12-3/TRBV12-4
CASTVDRGGGYTF
>few|TRBJ1-5|TRBV2
CASSQTNQPQHF
>-|TRBJ2-4|TRBV5-6
CASSPLADIAKNIQYF
>-|TRBJ2-7|TRBV2
CASRAVSRYEQYF
>-|TRBJ2-1|TRBV28
CASSLFLADHNNEQFF
>few|TRBJ2-4|TRBV19
CASSSGVNIQYF
>few|TRBJ1-1|TRBV28
CASSRDRFTEAFF
>few|TRBJ2-7|TRBV6-5
CASSYSRTGTYEQYF
>few|TRBJ2-5|TRBV2
CASSERREFPETQYF
>few|TRBJ1-1|TRBV10-3
CAIRGESTEAFF
>-|TRBJ1-1|TRBV12-3/TRBV12-4
CASSLAPEAYTEAFF
>-|TRBJ1-1|TRBV7-6
CASSLSLGWGGAFF
>-|TRBJ1-5|TRBV7-9
CASSLARQGPQPQHF
>few|TRBJ1-2|TRBV24-1
CATSDGRVYGYTF
>-|TRBJ2-1|TRBV24-1
CATSDPSSRQDTLFYYNEQFF
>many|TRBJ2-7|TRBV7-4
CASSPPGIPYEQYF
>-|TRBJ1-5|TRBV9
CAGRRQGARHF
>-|TRBJ1-4|TRBV6-1
CASRTEVDEKLFF
>few|TRBJ2-5|TRBV24-1
CATSGRAQETQYF
>-|TRBJ2-5|TRBV11-2
CASSYGTEKETQYF
>-|TRBJ2-5|TRBV29-1
CSPTLVTGNLETQYF
>-|TRBJ2-1|TRBV4-2
CASSQEVADEQFF
>few|TRBJ1-1|TRBV4-2
CASSIQENTEAFF
>-|TRBJ2-5|TRBV29-1
CSVEGQSLRDGYF
>-|TRBJ2-3|TRBV12-3/TRBV12-4
CASKEGSDTQYF
>few|TRBJ1-4|TRBV3-1
CASSRRGRLNEKLFF
>-|TRBJ2-7|TRBV6-1
CASKVSTVTYEQYF
>-|TRBJ2-2|TRBV9
CASRLSGSNTGELFF
>few|TRBJ1-1|TRBV6-5
CASSYIRGATEAFF
>few|TRBJ2-2|TRBV6-6
CASSYADTNTRELFF
>few|TRBJ2-3|TRBV11-2
CASSLTRGADTQYF
>few|TRBJ1-4|TRBV27
CASRRGPGQGTEKLFF
>few|TRBJ2-5|TRBV29-1
CSVGEAQYF
>-|TRBJ2-7|TRBV7-2
CASSFHLDSVYEQYF
>-|TRBJ1-2|TRBV6-5
CASSPRSYGYTF
>few|TRBJ1-5|TRBV9
CASSVDEGATYQHF
>-|TRBJ2-3|TRBV29-1
CSAFSTDSGPDTQYF
>-|TRBJ1-4|TRBV28
CASMVNGAQEKLFF
>-|TRBJ1-1|TRBV18
CASSPPVTVEAFF
>-|TRBJ2-7|TRBV9
CASSVGPGGVKYEQYF
>-|TRBJ1-1|TRBV12-3/TRBV12-4
CASSPEPGGDTEAFF
>few|TRBJ2-3|TRBV10-3
CAISFQGRTEVVTDTQYF